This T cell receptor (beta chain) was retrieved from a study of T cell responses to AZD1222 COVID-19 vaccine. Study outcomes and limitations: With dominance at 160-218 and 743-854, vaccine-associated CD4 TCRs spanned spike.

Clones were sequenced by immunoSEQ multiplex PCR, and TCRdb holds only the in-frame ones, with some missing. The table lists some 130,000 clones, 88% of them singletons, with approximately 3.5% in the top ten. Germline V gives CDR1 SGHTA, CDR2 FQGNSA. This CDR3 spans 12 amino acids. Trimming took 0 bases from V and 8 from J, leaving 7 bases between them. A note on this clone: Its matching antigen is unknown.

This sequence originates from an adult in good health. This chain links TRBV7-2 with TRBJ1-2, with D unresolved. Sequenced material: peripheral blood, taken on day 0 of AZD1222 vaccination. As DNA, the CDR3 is TGTGCCAGCAGCTTAGCGGGTTACGGCTACACCTTC. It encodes CASSLAGYGYTF. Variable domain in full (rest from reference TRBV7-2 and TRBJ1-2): GAGVSQSPSNKVTEKGKDVELRCDPISGHTALYWYRQSLGQGLEFLIYFQGNSAPDKSGLPSDRFSAERTGGSVSTLTIQRTQQEDSAVYLCASSLAGYGYTFGSGTRLTVV.